The 19 T cell receptor beta chains presented below share a single source sample, sequenced in a study of blood T cells in healthy people across ages. Sample-barcoded 5' priming and a J-beta primer mix drove a second PCR of roughly 7 to 11 cycles. Via MiXCR, TCRdb re-called the 5' RACE reads, giving one row per CDR3 protein. The table includes about 1.6 million distinct CDR3 sequences, 30% to 35% detected once. Sequenced material: blood. All receptors come from a woman aged 25 to 45 in good health.

The chain carries TRBV18 and TRBJ1-1; TRBD1 agrees at 10 bases. Germline V gene data show CDR1 as KGHSH and CDR2 as LQKENI. V shed 3 bases and J 7 bases; nucleotides not matched to a gene: 8. This CDR3 has 15 amino acids. CDR3 loop: CASSPVQGQGDEAFF. CDR3 nucleotide sequence: TGTGCCAGCTCACCTGTTCAAGGACAGGGGGATGAAGCTTTCTTT.

This clonotype was picked up a small number of times. V and J are TRBV6-1 and TRBJ2-7; TRBD2 agrees at 7 bases. Germline CDR1 is MNHNS and CDR2 is SASEGT. The trim removed 4 bases at V and 7 bases at J, leaving 7 bases unmatched. The length of the CDR3 is 13 residues. CDR3 in DNA: TGTGCCAGCAGTGCTCGGGGGGAGGGTGAGCAGTACTTC. Its protein is CASSARGEGEQYF.

In this sample, this clonotype turned up a few times. This chain uses TRBV20-1 with TRBJ2-5; D gene ambiguous. Trimming took off 0 bases at V and 0 bases at J, with 11 bases between the two ends. The V gene's germline CDR1 is DFQATT and CDR2 SNEGSKA (reference sequence). This CDR3 has 15 amino acids. DNA of the CDR3: TGCAGTGCTAGAGATCAACCACCGTACCAAGAGACCCAGTACTTC. Its translation is CSARDQPPYQETQYF.

This clonotype has ten or more counts. The V call is TRBV27, the J call TRBJ2-7; maybe TRBD2 (6 bases). CDR1 MNHEY and CDR2 SMNVEV come from the germline V gene (reference sequence). The CDR3 is made up of 13 amino acids. V dropped 5 bases and J dropped 3 bases, with 11 bases sitting between them. CDR3 nucleotides: TGTGCCAGCAGTGCCTCCGGGAGCTACGAGCAGTACTTC. This gives the protein CASSASGSYEQYF.

This rearrangement joins TRBV6-1 to TRBJ2-7; D gene uncertain. With the DNA end fitting TRBJ2-5 better, the J assignment may be wrong. This CDR3 is built from 15 residues. Per the germline V gene, CDR1 is MNHNS and CDR2 is SASEGT. The CDR3 here is CASSGTRAFGETQYF. DNA for the CDR3: TGTGCCAGCAGTGGGACCCGCGCCTTCGGGGAGACCCAGTACTTC.

This chain links TRBV13 with TRBJ1-5; the D is unclear. The length of the CDR3 is 14 residues. Germline V CDR1 and CDR2: PRHDT, FYEKMQ (reference sequence). Trimming cost V 4 bases and J 3 bases, with 10 bases left between them. Here the CDR3 DNA reads TGTGCCAGCAGCTCCCACAGCTACAATCAGCCCCAGCATTTT. Translated, it gives CASSSHSYNQPQHF.

The CDR3 DNA follows: TGTGCCAGCAGCGACCGGGACTCCCTTGGCTACACCTTC. Translated, it gives CASSDRDSLGYTF. The chain links TRBV3-1 to TRBJ1-2; D might be TRBD1 (5 bases). This CDR3 has 13 amino acids. The germline CDR1 and CDR2 sequences are LGHDT and YNNKEL (reference sequence). V was cut by 5 bases and J by 7 bases, with 14 bases left in between.

This clonotype showed up just a few times. The rearrangement joins TRBV10-2 to TRBJ2-7; D is perhaps TRBD1 (6 bases). V lost 0 bases, J lost 6 bases, and 12 bases lay in between. In germline, CDR1 is WSHSY, CDR2 SAAADI. The CDR3 consists of 14 residues. The CDR3 is CASSESPRGGEQYF. CDR3 DNA: TGCGCCAGCAGTGAGTCCCCTAGAGGGGGCGAGCAGTACTTC.

J is TRBJ1-1 and V is TRBV10-3; D might be TRBD1 (6 bases). The CDR3 is 15 residues long. Germline CDR1 is ENHRY and CDR2 is SYGVKD. Trimming removed 4 bases at V and 5 bases at J, with 17 bases between. This CDR3 is CAISVRSGRGTEAFF. CDR3 in DNA: TGTGCCATCAGTGTGAGGTCGGGGAGGGGGACTGAAGCTTTCTTT.

The V gene is TRBV5-1, the J gene TRBJ2-5; 8 nucleotides line up with TRBD2. J was trimmed by 3 bases and V by 0 bases; bases with no gene match: 4. The length of the CDR3 is 15 residues. Looked up from germline, CDR1 is SGHRS and CDR2 is YFSETQ. CDR3 in DNA: TGCGCCAGCAGCTTGGGAGGTAGCGGGGAAGAGACCCAGTACTTC. Encoded protein: CASSLGGSGEETQYF.

In this sample, this clonotype turned up a few times. The chain links TRBV12-3 or TRBV12-4 to TRBJ1-6; D is ambiguous. The CDR3 loop spans 15 amino acids. The V end was cut by 6 bases, the J end by 9 bases, with 18 bases between. The CDR3 loop reads CASSPDGRVSSPLHF. Written as DNA, the CDR3 is TGTGCCAGCAGCCCGGATGGGAGGGTCAGTTCACCCCTCCACTTT.

This clonotype was seen a few times. The chain recombines TRBV20-1 with TRBJ2-7; TRBD2 matches 9 bases. The V segment lost 6 bases and the J segment 7 bases; nucleotides outside the gene matches: 13. CDR1 and CDR2 from the germline V gene are DFQATT and SNEGSKA (reference sequence). There are 14 residues in the CDR3. CDR3 sequence: CSAPLLAGPVEQYF. CDR3 bases: TGCAGTGCCCCTTTGCTAGCGGGACCTGTGGAGCAGTACTTC.

This clonotype showed up just a few times. The rearrangement links TRBV4-1 to TRBJ2-1; 11 positions agree with TRBD2. There are 15 residues in the CDR3. Germline-derived CDR1 and CDR2 are MGHRA and YSYEKL. J gave up 11 bases and V 0 bases, and 6 bases lay outside the gene matches. This CDR3 reads CASSQDPLAGGKQFF. In nucleotides, the CDR3 is TGCGCCAGCAGCCAAGATCCGCTAGCGGGAGGCAAGCAGTTCTTC.

This chain connects TRBV9 to TRBJ2-3; the D is unclear. V lost 1 base to trimming and J lost 0 bases, with 12 bases between them. Germline CDR1 and CDR2: SGDLS and YYNGEE. The CDR3 is 16 amino acids. The CDR3 sequence is CASSVYSLGSTDTQYF. For the CDR3, the DNA is TGTGCCAGCAGCGTATATAGCCTAGGAAGCACAGATACGCAGTATTTT.

The genes are TRBV11-2 and TRBJ2-5; D is possibly TRBD2 (6 bases). The germline V gene has CDR1 SGHAT and CDR2 FQNNGV. The germline V and J ends were trimmed by 6 bases and 1 base, with 12 bases remaining between them. This CDR3 is 14 amino acids long. CDR3 DNA sequence: TGTGCCAGCAGTCGACTAGTCTTCCAAGAGACCCAGTACTTC. Amino acids: CASSRLVFQETQYF. Complete variable domain (other parts from reference TRBV11-2 and TRBJ2-5): EAGVAQSPRYKIIEKRQSVAFWCNPISGHATLYWYQQILGQGPKLLIQFQNNGVVDDSQLPKDRFSAERLKGVDSTLKIQPAKLEDSAVYLCASSRLVFQETQYFGPGTRLLVL.

In its sample, this clonotype was seen a few times. The CDR3 loop reads CASSLGCGRQYNEQFF. CDR3 bases: TGTGCCAGCAGCTTAGGGTGCGGACGGCAATACAATGAGCAGTTCTTC. The rearrangement uses TRBV7-9 and TRBJ2-1; D gene ambiguous. The ends were cut back, 1 base at V and 4 bases at J, with 14 bases in the middle. CDR3 length equals 16 residues. The germline CDR1 and CDR2 sequences are SEHNR and FQNEAQ (reference sequence). Based on the CDR3 plus reference TRBV7-9 and TRBJ2-1, the full variable domain is DTGVSQNPRHKITKRGQNVTFRCDPISEHNRLYWYRQTLGQGPEFLTYFQNEAQLEKSRLLSDRFSAERPKGSFSTLEIQRTEQGDSAMYLCASSLGCGRQYNEQFFGPGTRLTVL.

J is TRBJ2-7 and V is TRBV11-2, with D tentatively TRBD2 (6 bases). The J call may be in error: the DNA end matches TRBJ2-5 better. CDR1 is SGHAT and CDR2 is FQNNGV in the germline V gene. The CDR3 totals 18 residues. CDR3 DNA sequence: TGTGCCAGCAGCTTATCCCCCGCGACTAGGGCCAGCATAGAGACCCAGTACTTC. The encoded protein is CASSLSPATRASIETQYF.

This clonotype was seen a handful of times. The rearrangement joins TRBV7-2 to TRBJ1-6, with D possibly matching TRBD1 (5 bases). V dropped 7 bases and J dropped 2 bases, with 21 bases sitting between them. Germline loops: CDR1 SGHTA, CDR2 FQGNSA. The CDR3 spans 18 residues. CDR3 amino acids: CASNHGTLQRTYNSPLHF. The CDR3 bases are TGTGCCAGCAACCATGGGACCCTCCAAAGGACCTATAATTCACCCCTCCACTTT.

The chain combines TRBV27 with TRBJ2-2; a weak D match, TRBD2 (5 bases). Germline V gene lookup returns CDR1 MNHEY and CDR2 SMNVEV (reference sequence). Trimming removed 3 bases at V and 6 bases at J, with 11 bases between. CDR3 length: 14 residues. This chain's CDR3 is CASSFLGSSGELFF. CDR3 DNA: TGTGCCAGCAGTTTTCTAGGGAGTTCCGGGGAGCTGTTTTTT.